What follows are 19 T cell receptor beta chains derived from one specimen sequenced in a study of blood T cell repertoires in COVID-19. TCRdb keeps only in-frame clones here, not all; method: immunoSEQ multiplex PCR. Of fewer than 400,000 clones listed, roughly 90% were seen once; the top ten hold around a sixth. Material: PBMCs or T cells enriched from blood (not recorded which). These receptor sequences come from a woman under 40 who had recovered from COVID-19.

In its sample, this clone was seen once. This chain joins TRBV11-3 and TRBJ2-5; 8 bases agree with TRBD2. The CDR3 length is 13 residues. Germline lookup yields CDR1 SGHNT and CDR2 YENEEA. Germline trimming cut 5 bases from V and 7 bases from J; bases unmatched to any gene: 6. The CDR3 nucleotides read TGTGCCAGCAGCCGGGGGGGTCCTGGGACCCAGTACTTC. Amino acid sequence: CASSRGGPGTQYF.

This clone appeared a single time. This chain links TRBV7-8 with TRBJ2-1; D is unclear. The CDR3 is 14 amino acids. Germline V gene data show CDR1 as SGHVS and CDR2 as FQNEAQ. V was cut by 1 base and J by 7 bases, with 11 bases left in between. CDR3 in DNA: TGTGCCAGCAGCTTAGATCCTGCGCGGAATGAGCAGTTCTTC. Translating gives CASSLDPARNEQFF.

The chain couples TRBV28 to TRBJ1-1; no clear D gene. CDR3 length: 14 residues. V lost 2 bases to trimming and J lost 3 bases, with 10 bases between them. Germline values: CDR1 MDHEN, CDR2 SYDVKM. The CDR3 DNA reads as TGTGCCAGCAGTTTAGTAGGGAGGCACACTGAAGCTTTCTTT. Its protein product is CASSLVGRHTEAFF.

This chain connects TRBV4-1 to TRBJ1-3; D is undetermined. The CDR3 loop spans 13 amino acids. CDR1 and CDR2 from the germline V gene are MGHRA and YSYEKL. Trimming shortened V by 0 bases and J by 8 bases, and 8 bases separated the two germline ends. The CDR3 loop is CASSQESLDTIYF. The CDR3 DNA sequence: TGCGCCAGCAGCCAAGAAAGCTTGGACACCATATATTTT.

The chain combines TRBV9 with TRBJ2-7; 7 positions agree with TRBD2. The CDR3 length is 16 residues. Trimming cost V 4 bases and J 9 bases; bases outside gene matches: 19. The germline V gene encodes CDR1 SGDLS and CDR2 YYNGEE. The CDR3: CASSRGWLAALSGQYF. As DNA, the CDR3 is TGTGCCAGCAGCCGGGGGTGGCTAGCGGCTTTGTCCGGGCAGTACTTC.

The CDR3 DNA is TGTGCCAGCAGTTTGGCGGGACAGGGGTACACCGGGGAGCTGTTTTTT. Protein sequence: CASSLAGQGYTGELFF. The chain joins TRBV28 to TRBJ2-2, with 10 bases lining up with TRBD1. The CDR3 has 16 residues. From germline, CDR1 is MDHEN and CDR2 SYDVKM. With 3 bases clipped from V and 3 bases from J, the junction kept 4 bases outside the gene matches.

The V gene is TRBV5-6, the J gene TRBJ2-5, with D tentatively TRBD1 (6 bases). Germline V gene data show CDR1 as SGHDT and CDR2 as YYEEEE. This CDR3 has 14 residues. V dropped 4 bases and J dropped 5 bases, with 15 bases sitting between them. DNA for the CDR3: TGTGCCAGCAGCCCGTTCAAGAGGGGGGAGACCCAGTACTTC. This gives the protein CASSPFKRGETQYF. The full variable domain, completed using reference TRBV5-6 and TRBJ2-5, is DAGVTQSPTHLIKTRGQQVTLRCSPKSGHDTVSWYQQALGQGPQFIFQYYEEEERQRGNFPDRFSGHQFPNYSSELNVNALLLGDSALYLCASSPFKRGETQYFGPGTRLLVL.

J is TRBJ2-2 and V is TRBV9; a weak D match, TRBD2 (5 bases). Germline assignment: CDR1 SGDLS and CDR2 YYNGEE. This CDR3 region has 15 residues. V lost 0 bases and J 5 bases, leaving 11 bases between the germline ends. In DNA, the CDR3 is TGTGCCAGCAGCGTAGCTTTGTCGGGAACCGGGGAGCTGTTTTTT. Translated, it gives CASSVALSGTGELFF.

CDR3 sequence reads: CASSSGQIYSYEQYF. CDR3 sequence (DNA): TGTGCCAGCAGCTCGGGACAAATTTATTCCTACGAGCAGTACTTC. The chain uses TRBV7-9 and TRBJ2-7; possibly TRBD1 for D (6 bases). Germline CDR1 and CDR2: SEHNR and FQNEAQ (reference sequence). The CDR3 runs 15 residues. Trimming took off 4 bases at V and 1 base at J, with 14 bases between the two ends.

The rearrangement uses TRBV5-1 and TRBJ2-3, with a weak D call TRBD1 (6 bases). This CDR3 region has 15 residues. V was pared by 0 bases and J by 6 bases, with 14 bases between. Germline V CDR1 and CDR2: SGHRS, YFSETQ. The CDR3 bases are TGCGCCAGCAGCTTGGCCGGACAGCCACGGGATACGCAGTATTTT. Protein product: CASSLAGQPRDTQYF.

V is TRBV19 and J is TRBJ1-5; TRBD1 matches 8 bases. Germline-derived CDR1 and CDR2 are LNHDA and SQIVND (reference sequence). V shed 4 bases, J shed 7 bases, and the junction held 9 bases outside the gene matches. CDR3 size: 15 residues. The CDR3 sequence is CASSTQGAPGQPQHF. The DNA of the CDR3 is TGTGCCAGTAGTACTCAGGGGGCCCCTGGGCAGCCCCAGCATTTT.

The genes are TRBV4-1 and TRBJ1-2; D is perhaps TRBD1 (6 bases). Germline CDR1 reads MGHRA; CDR2 reads YSYEKL. V lost 1 base and J lost 2, with 17 bases in between. This CDR3 region has 17 residues. CDR3 sequence: CASSQVTYRVGNYGYTF. CDR3 bases: TGCGCCAGCAGCCAAGTAACGTACAGGGTCGGGAACTATGGCTACACCTTC.

The chain combines TRBV28 with TRBJ1-2, with 7 bases matching TRBD1. Germline trimming cut 4 bases from V and 0 bases from J; bases unmatched to any gene: 5. CDR3 length: 15 amino acids. Germline CDR1 reads MDHEN; CDR2 reads SYDVKM. In DNA form, the CDR3 reads TGTGCCAGCAGTTCCACAGGGGATTCTAACTATGGCTACACCTTC. It is translated as CASSSTGDSNYGYTF.

This rearrangement joins TRBV12-3 or TRBV12-4 to TRBJ1-1, with TRBD1 matching 7 bases. CDR3 length: 12 amino acids. V trimming: 8 bases; J trimming: 6 bases; junction bases outside the gene matches: 6. The CDR3, as DNA: TGTGCCAGCCGTACAGGGGCCGCTGAAGCTTTCTTT. Protein product: CASRTGAAEAFF.

The chain combines TRBV5-1 with TRBJ1-1; 8 bases map to TRBD1. Germline assignment: CDR1 SGHRS and CDR2 YFSETQ. This CDR3 spans 12 amino acids. V trimming: 6 bases; J trimming: 11 bases; junction bases outside the gene matches: 9. CDR3 nucleotide sequence: TGCGCCAGCAACCCGCCCACAGGGGGGGCTTTCTTT. It codes for CASNPPTGGAFF.

The chain couples TRBV14 to TRBJ2-7; D is possibly TRBD1 (6 bases). The CDR3 loop spans 13 amino acids. Germline V gene lookup returns CDR1 SGHDN and CDR2 FVKESK. The V gene lost 2 bases and the J gene lost 7 bases, with 12 bases spanning the gap. The CDR3 sequence: CASSQTRGGEQYF. The CDR3 bases are TGTGCCAGCAGCCAAACCAGGGGCGGGGAGCAGTACTTC.

The table lists this clone with a count of one. This chain links TRBV19 with TRBJ2-7; 7 nucleotides agree with TRBD2. This CDR3 comprises 13 residues. V dropped 3 bases and J dropped 4; count of bases not matched to a gene: 3. Germline lookup yields CDR1 LNHDA and CDR2 SQIVND (reference sequence). CDR3 sequence: CASSMVAGYEQYF. CDR3 DNA: TGTGCCAGTAGTATGGTAGCGGGTTACGAGCAGTACTTC.

The chain combines TRBV4-1 with TRBJ2-3, with unresolved D. Germline CDR1 MGHRA, CDR2 YSYEKL. The CDR3 sequence is 11 residues long. V gave up 4 bases and J gave up 4 bases, with 3 bases separating them. CDR3 region: CASSLADTQYF. CDR3 DNA sequence: TGCGCCAGCAGCCTCGCAGATACGCAGTATTTT.

The chain links TRBV28 to TRBJ2-2, with TRBD2 matching over 7 bases. Germline CDR1 MDHEN, CDR2 SYDVKM. V shed 6 bases and J 1 base; nucleotides not matched to a gene: 8. The CDR3 is made up of 16 amino acids. CDR3 in amino acids: CASSALAEGNTGELFF. CDR3 in DNA: TGTGCCAGCAGCGCTCTAGCGGAGGGGAACACCGGGGAGCTGTTTTTT.